The source of this T cell receptor beta chain is a study of shared clonotypes between healthy human individuals. Original analysis: Junction-only immunoSEQ sequences carried no quality scores, so filtering differed. This table comes from immunoSEQ multiplex PCR, and its TCRdb copy is limited to in-frame clones, with some not included. V and J calls and clone size come straight from that table; D and trimming were deduced from the DNA. The top ten hold approximately 1.5% of the sample, which has over a million clones, approximately 70% seen once. The CDR3 is made up of 16 amino acids. Germline values: CDR1 MGHRA, CDR2 YSYEKL. Trimming took 0 bases from V and 8 from J, leaving 18 bases between them.

The sample consisted of memory CD4+ T cells sorted from blood. The subset: CD45RA-negative fraction. The V call is TRBV4-1, the J call TRBJ2-3; possibly TRBD1 for D (5 bases). The TCR sequence derives from a man between 18 and 35 years old in good health. CDR3 sequence (DNA): TGCGCCAGCAGCCAAGAATCGTGGCAGGGTGTTGGTACGCAGTATTTT. Translation: CASSQESWQGVGTQYF.